This is a list of T cell receptor beta chains from one sample in a study of CD8 T cells in ankylosing spondylitis. TCRdb redid the calling of the 5' RACE reads with MiXCR, one entry per CDR3 protein. The table has 500,000 to 650,000 distinct CDR3 sequences, over 4% seen once. The sequencing input was blood, either unsorted or a sorted T cell fraction (not recorded which). The receptors come from a male donor with ankylosing spondylitis. Each CDR3 is given with its conserved first and last residue. The order of the fields is V gene, clone size, J gene, D gene, CDR3 protein, CDR3 DNA. A D gene is named only where the DNA matches it firmly. Only some rows state a clone size, as once, few, many or a class for expanded clones.

v_gene: TRBV4-2
abundance: many
j_gene: TRBJ1-5
d_gene: TRBD1
CDR3aa: CASSQGTGRNQPQHF
CDR3nt: TGTGCCAGCAGCCAGGGGACAGGGAGGAATCAGCCCCAGCATTTT

v_gene: TRBV12-3/TRBV12-4
abundance: many
j_gene: TRBJ2-2
d_gene: .
CDR3aa: CASSRGSAGELFF
CDR3nt: TGTGCCAGCAGTCGGGGATCAGCCGGGGAGCTGTTTTTT

v_gene: TRBV4-1
abundance: many
j_gene: TRBJ1-4
d_gene: TRBD1
CDR3aa: CASSQSTGGASEKLFF
CDR3nt: TGCGCCAGCAGCCAATCAACAGGGGGCGCATCTGAAAAACTGTTTTTT

v_gene: TRBV25-1
abundance: many
j_gene: TRBJ2-1
d_gene: TRBD1
CDR3aa: CASSESSAGGYNEQFF
CDR3nt: TGTGCCAGCAGTGAATCCTCGGCAGGGGGCTACAATGAGCAGTTCTTC

v_gene: TRBV7-9
abundance: many
j_gene: TRBJ1-1
d_gene: TRBD1
CDR3aa: CASRGGQGDTEAFF
CDR3nt: TGTGCCAGCAGGGGGGGACAGGGGGACACTGAAGCTTTCTTT

v_gene: TRBV3-1
abundance: .
j_gene: TRBJ2-7
d_gene: .
CDR3aa: CASSQGGYSYEQYF
CDR3nt: TGTGCCAGCAGCCAAGGGGGATACTCCTACGAGCAGTACTTC

v_gene: TRBV10-3
abundance: .
j_gene: TRBJ2-2
d_gene: .
CDR3aa: CAISPSAGELFF
CDR3nt: TGTGCCATCAGCCCTAGCGCCGGGGAGCTGTTTTTT

v_gene: TRBV20-1
abundance: .
j_gene: TRBJ2-7
d_gene: TRBD1
CDR3aa: CSASMDRADEQYF
CDR3nt: TGCAGTGCTTCCATGGACAGGGCTGACGAGCAGTACTTC

v_gene: TRBV6-1
abundance: many
j_gene: TRBJ2-2
d_gene: .
CDR3aa: CALTGANTGELFF
CDR3nt: TGTGCCCTCACCGGGGCGAACACCGGGGAGCTGTTTTTT

v_gene: TRBV7-3
abundance: .
j_gene: TRBJ1-2
d_gene: TRBD1
CDR3aa: CASSLRPGGGQGTGYTF
CDR3nt: TGTGCCAGCAGCCTCCGTCCTGGAGGTGGACAGGGTACGGGCTACACCTTC

v_gene: TRBV7-2
abundance: many
j_gene: TRBJ1-1
d_gene: .
CDR3aa: CASGLTWGGTEAFF
CDR3nt: TGTGCCAGCGGACTCACTTGGGGGGGAACTGAAGCTTTCTTT

v_gene: TRBV7-2
abundance: few
j_gene: TRBJ2-2
d_gene: .
CDR3aa: CASSIRAPGELFF
CDR3nt: TGTGCCAGCAGCATCAGGGCCCCCGGGGAGCTGTTTTTT

v_gene: TRBV28
abundance: many
j_gene: TRBJ2-1
d_gene: .
CDR3aa: CASRRTGRGLVGHEQFF
CDR3nt: TGTGCCAGCAGGCGGACAGGGAGGGGTTTAGTTGGACATGAGCAGTTCTTC